The rows below give T cell receptor beta chains drawn from one sample of a study of T cells expressing NK-cell markers. TCRdb reprocessed the 5' RACE reads, keeping one entry per CDR3 protein, no DNA. With about 140,000 distinct CDR3 sequences in the sample, the ten largest clones hold approximately 12%. Sequenced: blood T cells: a sorted CD56 or NKG2C T cell subset, CD4+ or CD8+ T cells, or bulk PBMC T cells (not recorded which). These receptors came from a man aged 18 to 30 in good health. CDR3s include the opening cysteine and the closing phenylalanine or tryptophan. Each record gives: V gene, J gene, CDR3 protein.

TRBV29-1	TRBJ2-1	CSVEGEVEGRQLYNEQFF
TRBV12-3/TRBV12-4	TRBJ2-1	CASSLHLDRENEQFF
TRBV19	TRBJ2-2	CASSMSGIGTGELFF
TRBV19	TRBJ1-4	CASKTRGPNEKLFF
TRBV23-1	TRBJ2-7	CASSLPSTLYEQYF
TRBV24-1	TRBJ2-5	CATSDSLALETQYF
TRBV6-1	TRBJ1-5	CASSEALGYYSNQPQHF
TRBV6-1	TRBJ2-2	CASSLKTTGELFF
TRBV3-1	TRBJ1-5	CASSPTGRGPEPQHF
TRBV11-2	TRBJ2-6	CASSLGGTGRVLTF
TRBV30	TRBJ2-1	CAWSRGPYNEQFF
TRBV5-6	TRBJ1-1	CASSYGLGGEAFF
TRBV5-4	TRBJ2-1	CASSPGREQFF
TRBV29-1	TRBJ1-2	CSAPQTGGGYTF
TRBV7-6	TRBJ2-6	CASSPLVIDRASSGANVLTF